Listed here are 26 T cell receptor beta chains from one sample, sequenced in a study of control samples from healthy donors and cancer patients. The data were produced by immunoSEQ multiplex PCR, yet TCRdb's version contains in-frame clones alone and is incomplete. This repertoire shows 70,000 to 95,000 clones, around 87% found once; its top ten account for 20% to 25%. Specimen: blood. These receptors originate from a man aged 45 to 65 in good health.

The CDR3 region has the DNA TGTGCCAGCAGTTACCCGGGGACAAAGAACACTGAAGCTTTCTTT. This gives the protein CASSYPGTKNTEAFF. This chain uses TRBV6-2 or TRBV6-3 with TRBJ1-1; a weak D match, TRBD1 (6 bases). The V gene's germline CDR1 is MNHEY and CDR2 SVGEGT. The V gene lost 2 bases and the J gene lost 1 base, with 11 bases spanning the gap. The CDR3 contains 15 residues.

The chain links TRBV2 to TRBJ1-1, with unresolved D. Trimming cost V 4 bases and J 7 bases, with 13 bases left between them. Germline CDR1 is SNHLY and CDR2 is FYNNEI. The CDR3 sequence is 13 residues long. The CDR3 spells CASSGGQFREAFF. The DNA of the CDR3 is TGTGCCAGCAGTGGAGGGCAGTTCCGTGAAGCTTTCTTT.

This clone was observed a single time. The J gene is TRBJ2-7, the V gene TRBV6-6; D possibly matches TRBD1 or TRBD2 (5 bases each). The germline gives CDR1 MNHNY, CDR2 SVGAGI (reference sequence). V was cut by 6 bases and J by 6 bases, with 15 bases left in between. This CDR3 is 13 amino acids long. CDR3 nucleotide sequence: TGTGCCAGCAGCTACCGGGACGTCGGCGAGCAGTACGTC. This sequence encodes CASSYRDVGEQYV.

This chain joins TRBV3-1 (or the pseudogene TRBV3-2) and TRBJ2-3; 8 bases match TRBD2. V lost 1 base to trimming and J lost 5 bases; unmatched junction nucleotides: 11. CDR3 size: 17 residues. Germline V gene data show CDR1 as LGHDT and CDR2 as YNNKEL (reference sequence). This CDR3 reads CASSQGNGREGIDTQYF. CDR3 in DNA: TGTGCCAGCAGCCAAGGGAACGGGAGGGAAGGTATAGATACGCAGTATTTT.

This chain uses TRBV7-6 with TRBJ2-7, with no clear D. V lost 5 bases to trimming and J lost 4 bases, with 9 bases between them. CDR3 size: 12 residues. Germline CDR1 reads SGHVS; CDR2 reads FNYEAQ. CDR3 sequence: CASSTSYYEQYV. DNA for the CDR3: TGTGCCAGCAGCACAAGCTATTACGAGCAGTACGTC.

J is TRBJ1-6 and V is TRBV6-5; no clear D gene. The CDR3 is made up of 16 amino acids. The germline V gene has CDR1 MNHEY and CDR2 SVGAGI. Trimming removed 0 bases from V and 4 bases from J, with 10 bases in between. CDR3 region: CASSYSARPYNSPLHF. The CDR3, as DNA: TGTGCCAGCAGTTACTCTGCACGGCCATATAATTCACCCCTCCACTTT.

This clone was seen only a few times. The rearrangement joins TRBV2 to TRBJ1-2; D remains unclear. Germline V gene sequence: CDR1 SNHLY, CDR2 FYNNEI. The length of the CDR3 is 13 residues. Trimming shortened V by 8 bases and J by 1 base, and 11 bases separated the two germline ends. DNA for the CDR3: TGTGCCAGCGGTAGCGGTCTTAACTATGGCTACACCTTC. Protein: CASGSGLNYGYTF.

The chain links TRBV9 to TRBJ1-1; D is perhaps TRBD1 (5 bases). Trimming cost V 0 bases and J 4 bases, with 10 bases left between them. The length of the CDR3 is 14 residues. Germline loops: CDR1 SGDLS, CDR2 YYNGEE. CDR3 nucleotides: TGTGCCAGCAGCGTAGCTGTGGGGGGCACTGAAGCTTTCTTT. It translates to CASSVAVGGTEAFF.

This clone was picked up a small number of times. V usage is TRBV5-1 and J usage is TRBJ2-5; the match to TRBD2 covers 16 bases. Germline CDR1 is SGHRS and CDR2 is YFSETQ. J lost 4 bases, V lost 4 bases, and 10 bases had no gene match. The CDR3 is made up of 18 amino acids. CDR3 sequence (DNA): TGCGCCAGCAGCAAGGGACTAGCGGGGGGGCCAGGAGGAGAGACCCAGTACTTC. The encoded protein is CASSKGLAGGPGGETQYF.

This clone was picked up one time. The chain is built from TRBV27 and TRBJ2-3; 12 bases are shared with TRBD2. CDR1 MNHEY and CDR2 SMNVEV come from the germline V gene (reference sequence). The length of the CDR3 is 14 residues. With V trimmed by 8 bases and J by 3 bases, 3 bases remained unmatched. CDR3 sequence: CASQTSGRTDTQYF. The CDR3 DNA follows: TGTGCCAGCCAGACTAGCGGGAGAACAGATACGCAGTATTTT.

The chain is built from TRBV6-2 or TRBV6-3 and TRBJ1-2; D unresolved. CDR1 is MNHEY and CDR2 is SVGEGT in the germline V gene. This CDR3 region has 14 residues. V dropped 3 bases and J dropped 5 bases, with 13 bases sitting between them. The CDR3 here is CASSYGKGPYGYTF. The CDR3, as DNA: TGTGCCAGCAGTTATGGAAAAGGGCCTTATGGCTACACCTTC.

The gene calls are TRBV11-3 and TRBJ1-1; D uncertain. The CDR3 runs 14 residues. Germline V gene sequence: CDR1 SGHNT, CDR2 YENEEA. V lost 2 bases, J lost 1 base, and 8 bases lay in between. The CDR3 nucleotides are TGTGCCAGCAGCTTAAGCCCGGCGAACACTGAAGCTTTCTTT. As protein: CASSLSPANTEAFF.

This clone was observed a single time. The gene calls are TRBV12-5 and TRBJ1-1; maybe TRBD1 (6 bases). V shed 0 bases and J shed 0 bases, with 11 bases lying between them. Per germline, CDR1 LGHNT and CDR2 FRNRAP. CDR3 length equals 16 residues. CDR3 nucleotide sequence: TGTGCTAGTGGTTTGGTACTGGGGGGCTTGAACACTGAAGCTTTCTTT. It codes for CASGLVLGGLNTEAFF.

The chain links TRBV6-2 or TRBV6-3 to TRBJ1-2; no clear D gene. The V end lost 0 bases, the J end lost 2 bases, and 7 bases lay between the germline ends. CDR1 is MNHEY and CDR2 is SVGEGT in the germline V gene. This CDR3 region has 14 residues. The CDR3 DNA is TGTGCCAGCAGTTACTCGCTAGGGAACTATGGCTACACCTTC. Translated: CASSYSLGNYGYTF.

This clone was recorded only once. This CDR3 reads CASRGRQETQYF. Written as DNA, the CDR3 is TGTGCCAGCAGGGGTAGACAAGAGACCCAGTACTTC. The chain combines TRBV2 with TRBJ2-5; no reliable D call. CDR1 is SNHLY and CDR2 is FYNNEI in the germline V gene. The CDR3 covers 12 residues. Between the trimmed V and J ends, which lost 6 bases and 2 bases, there was a span of 7 bases.

This rearrangement joins TRBV10-1 to TRBJ2-5; D gene uncertain. V shed 3 bases and J shed 3 bases, with 8 bases lying between them. Germline CDR1 and CDR2: WNHNN and SYGVQD (reference sequence). The CDR3 has 13 residues. DNA of the CDR3: TGCGCCAGCAGTGACGGTGGGAAAGAGACCCAGTACTTC. It encodes CASSDGGKETQYF.

The J gene is TRBJ1-1, the V gene TRBV11-2; D unclear. The CDR3 contains 14 residues. V was shortened by 4 bases and J by 8 bases, with 17 bases between the two germline ends. The germline gives CDR1 SGHAT, CDR2 FQNNGV. The CDR3, as DNA: TGTGCCAGCAGCTCGGGGTACAATAAGCCCGAAGCTTTCTTT. Its protein product is CASSSGYNKPEAFF.

V usage is TRBV30 and J usage is TRBJ1-1, with D perhaps TRBD1 (5 bases). Per the germline V gene, CDR1 is GTSNPN and CDR2 is SVGIG (reference sequence). The length of the CDR3 is 14 residues. V was cut by 0 bases and J by 0 bases, with 8 bases left in between. The CDR3 DNA reads as TGTGCCTGGAGTGTAGGGGTGGTGAACACTGAAGCTTTCTTT. This encodes CAWSVGVVNTEAFF.

V usage is TRBV27 and J usage is TRBJ2-6, with unresolved D. V was pared by 4 bases and J by 0 bases, with 4 bases between. The CDR3 is 14 residues long. Germline V gives CDR1 MNHEY, CDR2 SMNVEV (reference sequence). The CDR3 spells CASSSASGANVLTF. CDR3 coding DNA: TGTGCCAGCAGTTCCGCCTCTGGGGCCAACGTCCTGACTTTC.

CDR3 in amino acids: CASSLVPSYNEQFF. In nucleotides, the CDR3 is TGTGCCAGCAGCTTAGTTCCATCCTACAATGAGCAGTTCTTC. V is TRBV7-2 and J is TRBJ2-1; D gene uncertain. V dropped 1 base and J dropped 1 base, with 5 bases sitting between them. CDR1 is SGHTA, CDR2 FQGNSA, per germline. The CDR3 is 14 residues long.

This clone showed up just a few times. The chain couples TRBV7-2 to TRBJ2-7; D unresolved. Germline CDR1 and CDR2: SGHTA and FQGNSA. V was pared by 1 base and J by 3 bases, with 4 bases between. The CDR3 loop spans 12 amino acids. The chain's CDR3 is CASSLVDYEQYF. In DNA form, the CDR3 reads TGTGCCAGCAGCTTAGTGGACTACGAGCAGTACTTC.

V gene TRBV2 combines with J gene TRBJ1-2; TRBD1 might be the D (5 bases). Germline loops: CDR1 SNHLY, CDR2 FYNNEI. This CDR3 spans 16 amino acids. Trimming removed 1 base at V and 4 bases at J, with 16 bases between. CDR3 region: CASSEGEGSRGYGYTF. CDR3 bases: TGTGCCAGCAGTGAAGGGGAGGGGTCCCGGGGCTATGGCTACACCTTC.

This sequence joins TRBV24-1 and TRBJ2-3, with 13 bases that match TRBD2. The CDR3 totals 21 residues. Germline CDR1 is KGHDR and CDR2 is SFDVKD. With V trimmed by 4 bases and J by 6 bases, 21 bases remained unmatched. The chain's CDR3 is CATSDRTGTSGALRGPDTQYF. The CDR3 DNA reads as TGTGCCACCAGTGACCGCACCGGGACTAGCGGGGCCCTCCGGGGTCCGGATACGCAGTATTTT.

The sample holds a few counts of this clone. V gene TRBV5-4 combines with J gene TRBJ2-7, with D maybe TRBD1 (7 bases). The V end lost 4 bases, the J end lost 7 bases, and 24 bases lay between the germline ends. This CDR3 spans 16 amino acids. Germline CDR1 SGHNT, CDR2 YYREEE (reference sequence). Here the CDR3 reads CASSLAGGGGAREQYF. In DNA, the CDR3 is TGTGCCAGCAGCCTAGCTGGAGGAGGGGGCGCGAGGGAGCAGTACTTC. Combining the CDR3 with reference TRBV5-4 and TRBJ2-7 gives the whole variable domain ETGVTQSPTHLIKTRGQQVTLRCSSQSGHNTVSWYQQALGQGPQFIFQYYREEENGRGNFPPRFSGLQFPNYSSELNVNALELDDSALYLCASSLAGGGGAREQYFGPGTRLTVT.

V gene TRBV18 combines with J gene TRBJ1-1, with D perhaps TRBD1 (6 bases). Germline V gene data show CDR1 as KGHSH and CDR2 as LQKENI. CDR3 length: 11 residues. Trimming removed 5 bases at V and 8 bases at J, with 9 bases between. The CDR3 loop reads CASSDRWEAFF. In DNA, the CDR3 is TGTGCCAGCTCAGACAGGTGGGAAGCTTTCTTT.

The DNA for the CDR3 is TGTGCCAGCAGCTTAACCGGACTAGCGGGAGACTATGGGGAGACCCAGTACTTC. Amino acid sequence: CASSLTGLAGDYGETQYF. The rearrangement links TRBV7-3 to TRBJ2-5, with TRBD2 matching 13 bases. The CDR3 is made up of 18 amino acids. V trimming: 0 bases; J trimming: 5 bases; junction bases outside the gene matches: 9. CDR1 is SGHTA and CDR2 is FQGTGA in the germline V gene.